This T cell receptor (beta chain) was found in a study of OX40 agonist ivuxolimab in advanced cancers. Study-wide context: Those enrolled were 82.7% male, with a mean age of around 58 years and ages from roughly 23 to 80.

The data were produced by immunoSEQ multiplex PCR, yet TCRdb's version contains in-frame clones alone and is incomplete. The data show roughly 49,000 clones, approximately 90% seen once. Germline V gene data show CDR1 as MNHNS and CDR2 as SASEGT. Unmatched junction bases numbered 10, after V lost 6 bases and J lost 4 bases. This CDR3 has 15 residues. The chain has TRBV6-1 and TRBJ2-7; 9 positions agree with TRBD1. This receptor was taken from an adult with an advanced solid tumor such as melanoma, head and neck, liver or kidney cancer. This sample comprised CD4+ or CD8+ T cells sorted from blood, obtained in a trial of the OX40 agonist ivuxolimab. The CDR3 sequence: CASSYFLGTGYEQYF. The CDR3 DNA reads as TGTGCCAGCAGCTATTTCTTAGGGACAGGGTACGAGCAGTACTTC.